A single sample is the source of the 22 T cell receptor beta chains below, sequenced in a study of blood T cells in healthy people across ages. Combining a sample-barcoded 5' primer with a J-beta primer mix, a second PCR ran for roughly 7 to 12 cycles. MiXCR, applied by TCRdb to the 5' RACE reads, yields one record per CDR3 protein. Among around 800,000 distinct CDR3 sequences listed, 62% were seen once. Sequenced sample: blood. The receptors derive from a man between 25 and 39 years old in good health.

The chain joins TRBV28 to TRBJ2-3; maybe TRBD2 (5 bases). The CDR3 totals 10 residues. Germline CDR1 reads MDHEN; CDR2 reads SYDVKM. V lost 10 bases and J lost 6, with 8 bases in between. The CDR3 DNA is TGTGCCACCCGGGGTGATACGCAGTATTTT. Protein sequence: CATRGDTQYF. The whole variable domain, remainder taken from reference TRBV28 and TRBJ2-3, is DVKVTQSSRYLVKRTGEKVFLECVQDMDHENMFWYRQDPGLGLRLIYFSYDVKMKEKGDIPEGYSVSREKKERFSLILESASTNQTSMYLCATRGDTQYFGPGTRLTVL.

This clonotype appeared a single time. The J gene is TRBJ2-4, the V gene TRBV2, with D uncertain. With 1 base removed from V and 13 bases from J, the gap between germline ends came to 8 bases. Germline CDR1 reads SNHLY; CDR2 reads FYNNEI. CDR3 length: 11 residues. The CDR3 region has the DNA TGTGCCAGCAGTGAAGGGCTCCAGCAGTACTTC. Translated: CASSEGLQQYF.

This clonotype turned up a few times. The chain carries TRBV28 and TRBJ1-6; TRBD1 aligns across 7 bases. Trimming cost V 6 bases and J 0 bases; bases outside gene matches: 8. The CDR3 has 17 amino acids. The germline V gene has CDR1 MDHEN and CDR2 SYDVKM. CDR3 sequence reads: CASSPRDSRSYNSPLHF. The CDR3 region has the DNA TGTGCCAGCAGCCCCCGGGACAGTCGCTCCTATAATTCACCCCTCCACTTT.

The genes are TRBV11-2 and TRBJ2-6; D not resolved. V lost 5 bases and J lost 0, with 8 bases in between. Germline V gene data show CDR1 as SGHAT and CDR2 as FQNNGV. The CDR3 loop spans 15 amino acids. The CDR3 coding sequence is TGTGCCAGCAGCCCTCCGAACTCTGGGGCCAACGTCCTGACTTTC. It encodes CASSPPNSGANVLTF.

This chain uses TRBV20-1 with TRBJ2-6; D tentatively reads TRBD1 or TRBD2 (6 bases each). The CDR3 sequence is 16 residues long. V gave up 7 bases and J gave up 0 bases, with 16 bases separating them. The germline gives CDR1 DFQATT, CDR2 SNEGSKA (reference sequence). The CDR3 loop is CSVSLGGRSGANVLTF. The DNA of the CDR3 is TGCAGTGTTAGTCTAGGGGGGCGCTCTGGGGCCAACGTCCTGACTTTC.

The chain combines TRBV3-1 with TRBJ2-5; 13 bases map to TRBD2. TRBJ2-7 matches the DNA end more closely, so the J call is doubtful. This CDR3 region has 18 residues. Germline V lookup: CDR1 LGHDT, CDR2 YNNKEL (reference sequence). The CDR3 nucleotides are TGTGCCAGCAGCCAAGATCGGACTAGCGGGGGTTTCACCTACGAGCAGTACTTC. It encodes CASSQDRTSGGFTYEQYF.

The chain carries TRBV14 and TRBJ2-1; D is perhaps TRBD1 (6 bases). V lost 1 base to trimming and J lost 8 bases, with 15 bases between them. CDR1 is SGHDN, CDR2 FVKESK, per germline. The CDR3 is made up of 15 amino acids. The CDR3 loop is CASSQVLQGFDEQFF. In DNA, the CDR3 is TGTGCCAGCAGCCAAGTACTTCAGGGGTTTGATGAGCAGTTCTTC. Variable domain in full (rest from reference TRBV14 and TRBJ2-1): EAGVTQFPSHSVIEKGQTVTLRCDPISGHDNLYWYRRVMGKEIKFLLHFVKESKQDESGMPNNRFLAERTGGTYSTLKVQPAELEDSGVYFCASSQVLQGFDEQFFGPGTRLTVL.

This sequence joins TRBV20-1 and TRBJ2-5, with TRBD2 matching over 12 bases. Germline values: CDR1 DFQATT, CDR2 SNEGSKA (reference sequence). The CDR3 sequence is 15 residues long. The ends lost 5 bases at V and 2 bases at J; junction bases unmatched: 6. The CDR3 here is CSAHPSGGAQETQYF. CDR3 coding DNA: TGCAGTGCTCATCCTAGCGGGGGGGCGCAAGAGACCCAGTACTTC.

The J gene is TRBJ2-3, the V gene TRBV24-1; perhaps TRBD1 as D (5 bases). Germline V CDR1 and CDR2: KGHDR, SFDVKD. V was trimmed by 3 bases and J by 2 bases, leaving 11 bases between them. CDR3 size: 15 residues. CDR3 DNA: TGTGCCACCAGTGATACGTGGGGCTTCACAGATACGCAGTATTTT. Its protein product is CATSDTWGFTDTQYF.

This clonotype was detected once. This chain joins TRBV6-2 or TRBV6-3 and TRBJ1-2, with 7 nucleotides matching TRBD1. CDR1 is MNHEY, CDR2 SVGEGT, per germline. After removal of 6 bases from V and 2 bases from J, the junction contained 9 bases not matched to a gene. The CDR3 loop spans 15 amino acids. The CDR3 DNA is TGTGCCAGCAGACCTACAGGAGGGGGCAACTATGGCTACACCTTC. Translated, it gives CASRPTGGGNYGYTF.

Only a few counts were recorded for this clonotype. The V and J genes are TRBV12-3 or TRBV12-4 and TRBJ2-1, with D hard to call. The V gene lost 4 bases and the J gene lost 9 bases, with 7 bases spanning the gap. The CDR3 runs 11 residues. The CDR3: CASSWVGEQFF. Written as DNA, the CDR3 is TGTGCCAGCAGTTGGGTGGGTGAGCAGTTCTTC.

The gene calls are TRBV15 and TRBJ2-5, with D unclear. Looked up from germline, CDR1 is LNHNV and CDR2 is YYDKDF (reference sequence). Trimming stripped 0 bases from V and 4 bases from J, with 12 bases between. This CDR3 has 15 amino acids. CDR3 coding DNA: TGTGCCACCAGCAGAGATGTCGGGCGTGGAGAGACCCAGTACTTC. Encoded protein: CATSRDVGRGETQYF.

V is TRBV30 and J is TRBJ2-4; TRBD1 might be the D (6 bases). The DNA end lines up better with TRBJ2-7; the J call may be wrong. This CDR3 region has 11 residues. CDR1 GTSNPN and CDR2 SVGIG come from the germline V gene (reference sequence). As DNA, the CDR3 is TGTGCCTGGAGTGGACAGGACGAGCAGTACTTC. This codes for CAWSGQDEQYF.

The chain carries TRBV6-6 and TRBJ2-5, with a weak D call TRBD1 (6 bases). The J call may be wrong; the DNA end is better matched by TRBJ2-7. The CDR3 runs to 14 residues. Germline CDR1 and CDR2: MNHNY and SVGAGI (reference sequence). The CDR3 spells CASGVRGIVLEQYF. CDR3 in DNA: TGTGCCAGCGGGGTCAGGGGTATCGTGCTCGAGCAGTACTTC.

The chain joins TRBV20-1 to TRBJ2-7; weak D call: TRBD1 (6 bases). This CDR3 has 15 residues. Per the germline V gene, CDR1 is DFQATT and CDR2 is SNEGSKA (reference sequence). Trimming cost V 0 bases and J 2 bases, with 14 bases left between them. DNA for the CDR3: TGCAGTGCTAGAGATCCGGCAGGGGAAGCCTACGAGCAGTACTTC. Its protein is CSARDPAGEAYEQYF.

This clonotype was seen a handful of times. Sequence at one end of the junction differs from germline and may be a read error. The J gene is TRBJ2-5, the V gene TRBV4-3; D possibly matches TRBD1 or TRBD2 (6 bases each). CDR1 and CDR2 (germline): LGHNA, YSLEER. The CDR3 has 17 amino acids. The CDR3 region is CASSQDQVGGRGETRYF. The CDR3 nucleotides are TGCGCCAGCAGCCAAGATCAGGTTGGGGGGCGTGGGGAGACCCGGTACTTC.

This clonotype occurred once. The J gene is TRBJ1-2, the V gene TRBV4-2, with D possibly matching TRBD1 (6 bases). CDR1 LGHNA and CDR2 YNFKEQ come from the germline V gene. V shed 0 bases and J shed 8 bases, with 13 bases lying between them. The CDR3 spans 14 residues. As DNA, the CDR3 is TGTGCCAGCAGCCAAGACTACAGGGAGGGCGGCTACACCTTC. Residues: CASSQDYREGGYTF.

The rearrangement uses TRBV27 and TRBJ2-4; D perhaps matches TRBD2 (6 bases). The assigned J gene may be wrong: the sequence end matches TRBJ2-7 better. This CDR3 region has 14 residues. CDR1 is MNHEY and CDR2 is SMNVEV in the germline V gene (reference sequence). CDR3 DNA sequence: TGTGCCAGCGCCAGCACGCGGGGTCCCTTCGAGCAGTACTTC. It encodes CASASTRGPFEQYF.

The rearrangement uses TRBV28 and TRBJ2-7, with D unresolved. V lost 5 bases and J lost 3, with 8 bases in between. The CDR3 totals 12 residues. Germline V gene data show CDR1 as MDHEN and CDR2 as SYDVKM. The CDR3 here is CASSEQLYEQYF. Written as DNA, the CDR3 is TGTGCCAGCAGTGAACAACTCTACGAGCAGTACTTC.

The genes are TRBV27 and TRBJ2-5; D unclear. From germline, CDR1 is MNHEY and CDR2 SMNVEV (reference sequence). V was trimmed by 1 base and J by 5 bases, leaving 8 bases between them. This CDR3 region has 13 residues. The CDR3 DNA reads TGTGCCAGCAGTTTATACGGGTTGGAGACCCAGTACTTC. Protein sequence: CASSLYGLETQYF.

Regarding this clonotype: The DNA is omitted, as the CDR3 cannot be located on it reliably, and the CDR3 follows TCRdb's listing. The CDR3 here is CSVVLERDTQYF. This chain links TRBV29-1 with TRBJ2-3. The germline CDR1 and CDR2 sequences are SQVTM and ANQGSEA. Termini included, the CDR3 measures 12 amino acids.

This clonotype was seen a few times. V usage is TRBV28 and J usage is TRBJ2-7, with D hard to call. The V end was cut by 4 bases, the J end by 2 bases, with 9 bases between. In germline, CDR1 is MDHEN, CDR2 SYDVKM. This CDR3 is 13 amino acids long. The CDR3 loop is CASSSGPPYEQYF. CDR3 sequence (DNA): TGTGCCAGCAGTTCCGGCCCCCCCTACGAGCAGTACTTC. Drawing the rest from reference TRBV28 and TRBJ2-7, the complete variable domain is DVKVTQSSRYLVKRTGEKVFLECVQDMDHENMFWYRQDPGLGLRLIYFSYDVKMKEKGDIPEGYSVSREKKERFSLILESASTNQTSMYLCASSSGPPYEQYFGPGTRLTVT.